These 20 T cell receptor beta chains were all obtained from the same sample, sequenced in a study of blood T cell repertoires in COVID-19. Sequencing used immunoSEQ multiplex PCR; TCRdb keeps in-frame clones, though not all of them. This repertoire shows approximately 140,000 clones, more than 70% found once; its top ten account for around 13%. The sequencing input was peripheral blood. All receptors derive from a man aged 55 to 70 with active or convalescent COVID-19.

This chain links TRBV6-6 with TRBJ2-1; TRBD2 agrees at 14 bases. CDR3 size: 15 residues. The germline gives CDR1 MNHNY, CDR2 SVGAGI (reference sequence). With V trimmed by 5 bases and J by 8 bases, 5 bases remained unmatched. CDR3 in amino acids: CASSPGLAGAHEQFF. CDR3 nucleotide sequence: TGTGCCAGCAGTCCGGGACTAGCGGGAGCACATGAGCAGTTCTTC.

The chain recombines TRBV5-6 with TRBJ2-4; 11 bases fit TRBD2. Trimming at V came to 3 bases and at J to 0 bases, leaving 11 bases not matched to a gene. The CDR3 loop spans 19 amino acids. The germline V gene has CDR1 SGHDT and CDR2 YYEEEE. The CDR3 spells CASSSSIFGLAGAKNIQYF. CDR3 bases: TGTGCCAGCAGCTCTTCGATTTTTGGACTAGCGGGAGCCAAAAACATTCAGTACTTC.

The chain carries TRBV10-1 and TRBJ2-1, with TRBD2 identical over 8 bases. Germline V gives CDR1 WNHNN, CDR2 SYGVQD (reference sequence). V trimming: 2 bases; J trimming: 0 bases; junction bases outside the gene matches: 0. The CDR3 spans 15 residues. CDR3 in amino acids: CASSESGSSYNEQFF. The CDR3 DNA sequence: TGCGCCAGCAGTGAGAGCGGGAGCTCCTACAATGAGCAGTTCTTC.

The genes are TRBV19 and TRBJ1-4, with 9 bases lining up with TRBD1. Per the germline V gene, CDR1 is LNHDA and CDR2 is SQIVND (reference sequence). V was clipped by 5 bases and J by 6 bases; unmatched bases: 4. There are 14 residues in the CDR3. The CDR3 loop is CASSWTGADEKLFF. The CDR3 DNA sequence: TGTGCCAGTAGTTGGACAGGGGCGGATGAAAAACTGTTTTTT.

CDR3 sequence reads: CASSFTGLRGNTIYF. CDR3 DNA sequence: TGTGCCAGCAGCTTCACAGGGCTCCGTGGAAACACCATATATTTT. This chain connects TRBV7-9 to TRBJ1-3, with D maybe TRBD1 (6 bases). The CDR3 has 15 residues. The germline CDR1 and CDR2 sequences are SEHNR and FQNEAQ (reference sequence). Trimming removed 3 bases at V and 3 bases at J, with 12 bases between.

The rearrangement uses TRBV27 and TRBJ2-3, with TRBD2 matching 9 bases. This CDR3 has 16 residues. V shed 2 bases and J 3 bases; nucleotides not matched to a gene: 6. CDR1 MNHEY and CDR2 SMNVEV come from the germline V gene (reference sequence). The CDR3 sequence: CASSLAGLASTDTQYF. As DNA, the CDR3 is TGTGCCAGCAGTTTAGCAGGACTAGCGTCGACAGATACGCAGTATTTT.

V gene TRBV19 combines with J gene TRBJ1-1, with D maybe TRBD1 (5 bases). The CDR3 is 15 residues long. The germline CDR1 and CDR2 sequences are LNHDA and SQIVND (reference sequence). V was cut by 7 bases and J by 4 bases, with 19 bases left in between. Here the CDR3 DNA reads TGTGCCAGTAACGGGAGACAGCGATCGGTCACTGAAGCTTTCTTT. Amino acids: CASNGRQRSVTEAFF.

The CDR3: CASSLGTGYQETQYF. CDR3 in DNA: TGTGCCAGCAGCTTAGGGACAGGGTACCAAGAGACCCAGTACTTC. The chain has TRBV7-2 and TRBJ2-5; 8 bases fit TRBD1. The CDR3 loop spans 15 amino acids. The V segment lost 1 base and the J segment 0 bases; nucleotides outside the gene matches: 1. CDR1 and CDR2 (germline): SGHTA, FQGNSA.

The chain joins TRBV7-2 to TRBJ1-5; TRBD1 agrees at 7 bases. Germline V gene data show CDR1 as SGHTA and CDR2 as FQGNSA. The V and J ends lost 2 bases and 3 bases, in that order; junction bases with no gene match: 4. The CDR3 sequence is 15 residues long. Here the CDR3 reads CASSLMGQLNQPQHF. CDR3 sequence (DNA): TGTGCCAGCAGCTTAATGGGACAGCTCAATCAGCCCCAGCATTTT.

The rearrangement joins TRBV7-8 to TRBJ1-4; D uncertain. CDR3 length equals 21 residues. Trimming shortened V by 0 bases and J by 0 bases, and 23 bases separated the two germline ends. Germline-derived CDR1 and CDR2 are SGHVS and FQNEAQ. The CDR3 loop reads CASSLALWQEGGLATNEKLFF. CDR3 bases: TGTGCCAGCAGCTTAGCGCTTTGGCAGGAAGGAGGTCTTGCAACTAATGAAAAACTGTTTTTT.

The CDR3, as DNA: TGTGCCAGCAGCCAAGGAACAGCAGCCTCTGGAAACACCATATATTTT. The encoded protein is CASSQGTAASGNTIYF. The chain employs TRBV4-2 and TRBJ1-3; D call uncertain. The CDR3 sequence is 16 residues long. V was shortened by 1 base and J by 0 bases, with 10 bases between the two germline ends. Germline CDR1 LGHNA, CDR2 YNFKEQ.

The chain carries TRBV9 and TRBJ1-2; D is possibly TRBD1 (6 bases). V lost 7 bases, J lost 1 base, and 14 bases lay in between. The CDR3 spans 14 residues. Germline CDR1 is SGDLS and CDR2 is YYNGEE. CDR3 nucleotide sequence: TGTGCCAGCGGGGAGACAGGACTTAACTATGGCTACACCTTC. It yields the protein CASGETGLNYGYTF.

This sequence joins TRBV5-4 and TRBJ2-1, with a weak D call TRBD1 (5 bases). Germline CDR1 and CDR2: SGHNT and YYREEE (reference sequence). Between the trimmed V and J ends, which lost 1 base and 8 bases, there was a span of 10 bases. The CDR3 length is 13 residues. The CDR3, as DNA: TGTGCCAGCAGCTTGAGGGGCCTCGATGAGCAGTTCTTC. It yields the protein CASSLRGLDEQFF. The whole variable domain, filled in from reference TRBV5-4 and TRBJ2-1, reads ETGVTQSPTHLIKTRGQQVTLRCSSQSGHNTVSWYQQALGQGPQFIFQYYREEENGRGNFPPRFSGLQFPNYSSELNVNALELDDSALYLCASSLRGLDEQFFGPGTRLTVL.

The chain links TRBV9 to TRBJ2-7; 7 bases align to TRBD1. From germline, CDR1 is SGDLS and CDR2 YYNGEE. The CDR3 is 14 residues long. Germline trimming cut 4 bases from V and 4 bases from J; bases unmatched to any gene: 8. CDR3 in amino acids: CASSLLGTEYEQYF. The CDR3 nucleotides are TGTGCCAGCAGCCTTCTTGGGACAGAGTACGAGCAGTACTTC.

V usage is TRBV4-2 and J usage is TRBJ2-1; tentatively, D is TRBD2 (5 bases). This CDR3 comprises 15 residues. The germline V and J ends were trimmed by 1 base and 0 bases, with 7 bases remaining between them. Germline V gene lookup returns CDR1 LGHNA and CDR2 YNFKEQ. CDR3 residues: CASSQGTYSYNEQFF. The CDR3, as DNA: TGTGCCAGCAGCCAAGGGACTTACTCCTACAATGAGCAGTTCTTC.

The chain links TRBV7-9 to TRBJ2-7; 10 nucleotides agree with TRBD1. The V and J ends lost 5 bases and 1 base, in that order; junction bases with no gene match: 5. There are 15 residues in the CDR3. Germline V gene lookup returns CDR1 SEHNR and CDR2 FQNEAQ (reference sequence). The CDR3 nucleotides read TGTGCCAGCAGCGACCGGGACAGGGGTTCCTACGAGCAGTACTTC. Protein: CASSDRDRGSYEQYF.

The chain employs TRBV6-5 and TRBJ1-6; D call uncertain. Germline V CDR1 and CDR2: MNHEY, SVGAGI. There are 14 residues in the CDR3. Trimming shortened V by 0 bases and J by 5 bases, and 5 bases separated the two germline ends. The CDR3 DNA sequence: TGTGCCAGCAGTTACTCTCCCGATAATTCACCCCTCCACTTT. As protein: CASSYSPDNSPLHF.

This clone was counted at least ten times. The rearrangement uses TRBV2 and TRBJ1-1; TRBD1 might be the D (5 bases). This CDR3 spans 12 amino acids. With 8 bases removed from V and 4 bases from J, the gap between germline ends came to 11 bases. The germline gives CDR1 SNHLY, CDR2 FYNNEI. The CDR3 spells CASFRVATEAFF. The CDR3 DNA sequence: TGTGCCAGCTTCAGGGTAGCCACTGAAGCTTTCTTT.

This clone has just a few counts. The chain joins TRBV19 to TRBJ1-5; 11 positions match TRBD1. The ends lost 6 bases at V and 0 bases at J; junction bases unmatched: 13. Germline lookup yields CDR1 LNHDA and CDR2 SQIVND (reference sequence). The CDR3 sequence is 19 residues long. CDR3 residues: CASSDLGTGGVGSNQPQHF. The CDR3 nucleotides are TGTGCCAGTAGCGACCTTGGGACAGGGGGTGTTGGTAGCAATCAGCCCCAGCATTTT.

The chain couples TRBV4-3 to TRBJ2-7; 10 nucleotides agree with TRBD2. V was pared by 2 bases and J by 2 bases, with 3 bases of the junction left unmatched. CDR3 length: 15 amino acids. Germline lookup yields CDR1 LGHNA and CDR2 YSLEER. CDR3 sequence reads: CASSQRAGGTYEQYF. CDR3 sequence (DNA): TGCGCCAGCAGCCAAAGAGCGGGAGGGACCTACGAGCAGTACTTC.